Sequencing of this T cell receptor beta chain was carried out in a study of beta chain features in type 1 diabetes. In the study overall: Healthy donors resembled patients in age, gender and cell yields. Study-wide results and caveats: A possible short-template PCR bias applies equally to patients and controls. Moderate but significant shortening of TCRB CDR3s was recorded in all four CD4+ subsets from Type 1 diabetes patients. In the patient group, naive, central memory and Treg TCRB repertoires seemed more alike than in the healthy donor group.

The CDR3 is made up of 15 amino acids. Looked up from germline, CDR1 is SGHRS and CDR2 is YFSETQ. The J segment lost 8 bases and the V segment lost 0 bases, leaving 3 bases of the junction unmatched. This clone was picked up a small number of times. Its antigen remains unknown. All of the isolated RNA was reverse transcribed, so expressed TCRB transcripts were sequenced. Naive, central memory and regulatory T cell samples yielded around 3.5 million reads on average. TCRdb's table, derived via immunoSEQ multiplex PCR, lists solely in-frame clones and lacks some. The repertoire holds roughly 330,000 clones, with roughly 14% as singletons.

This TCR was recovered from a woman aged 18-29 years with type 1 diabetes. The sequenced sample consisted of naive CD4+ T cells from blood. The genes are TRBV5-1 and TRBJ2-2; 11 nucleotides line up with TRBD2. The CDR3 DNA reads as TGCGCCAGCAGCTTGGAGGGACTAGCGGTTGGGGAGCTGTTTTTT. Translating gives CASSLEGLAVGELFF.